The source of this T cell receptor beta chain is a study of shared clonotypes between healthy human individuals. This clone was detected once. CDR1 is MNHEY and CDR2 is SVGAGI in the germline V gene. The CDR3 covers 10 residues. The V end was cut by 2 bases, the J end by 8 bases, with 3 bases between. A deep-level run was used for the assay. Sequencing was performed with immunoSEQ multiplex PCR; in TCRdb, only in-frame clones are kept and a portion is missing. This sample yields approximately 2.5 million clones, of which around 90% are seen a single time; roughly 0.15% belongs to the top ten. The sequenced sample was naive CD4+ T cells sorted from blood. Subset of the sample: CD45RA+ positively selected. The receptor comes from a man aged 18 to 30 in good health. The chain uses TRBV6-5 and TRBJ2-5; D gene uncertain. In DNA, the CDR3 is TGTGCCAGCAGTTACCCCACCCAGTACTTC. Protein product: CASSYPTQYF.